This TCR beta chain was sequenced during a study of blood T cell repertoires in COVID-19. The repertoire was sequenced with immunoSEQ multiplex PCR; TCRdb's copy has only in-frame clones and lacks some. The repertoire has roughly 200,000 clones, roughly nine tenths of them found once; the top ten carry under 3%. J gave up 5 bases and V 4 bases, and 10 bases lay outside the gene matches. The germline V gene has CDR1 LNHDA and CDR2 SQIVND (reference sequence). The CDR3 is made up of 16 amino acids. This clonotype was obtained from a woman aged 40 to 49 with acute COVID-19. V gene TRBV19 combines with J gene TRBJ1-1; 10 nucleotides align to TRBD1. The sequenced sample was PBMCs or T cells enriched from blood (not recorded which). The CDR3 DNA sequence: TGTGCCAGTAGTACCCACCCGGGACAGGGGAGTACTGAAGCTTTCTTT. Its translation is CASSTHPGQGSTEAFF. Variable domain in full (rest from reference TRBV19 and TRBJ1-1): DGGITQSPKYLFRKEGQNVTLSCEQNLNHDAMYWYRQDPGQGLRLIYYSQIVNDFQKGDIAEGYSVSREKKESFPLTVTSAQKNPTAFYLCASSTHPGQGSTEAFFGQGTRLTVV.